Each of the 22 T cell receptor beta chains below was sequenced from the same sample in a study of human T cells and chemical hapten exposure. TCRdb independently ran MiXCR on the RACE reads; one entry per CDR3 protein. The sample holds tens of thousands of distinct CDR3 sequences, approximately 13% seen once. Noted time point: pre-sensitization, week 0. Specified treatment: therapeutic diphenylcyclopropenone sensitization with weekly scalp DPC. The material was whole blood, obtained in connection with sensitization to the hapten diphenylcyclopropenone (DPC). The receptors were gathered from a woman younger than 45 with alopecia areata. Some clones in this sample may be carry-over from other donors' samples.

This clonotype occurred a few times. Written as DNA, the CDR3 is TGTGCCAGCAGTCCATATACCCACCAAGAGACCCAGTACTTC. Protein sequence: CASSPYTHQETQYF. The chain uses TRBV6-6 and TRBJ2-5; D call uncertain. This CDR3 has 14 amino acids. Germline assignment: CDR1 MNHNY and CDR2 SVGAGI (reference sequence). V lost 5 bases, J lost 0 bases, and 10 bases lay in between.

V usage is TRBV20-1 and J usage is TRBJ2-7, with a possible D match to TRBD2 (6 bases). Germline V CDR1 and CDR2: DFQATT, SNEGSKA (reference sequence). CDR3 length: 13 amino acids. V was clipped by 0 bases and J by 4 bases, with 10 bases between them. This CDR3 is CSAREGGGYEQYF. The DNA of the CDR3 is TGCAGTGCTAGAGAGGGTGGAGGGTACGAGCAGTACTTC.

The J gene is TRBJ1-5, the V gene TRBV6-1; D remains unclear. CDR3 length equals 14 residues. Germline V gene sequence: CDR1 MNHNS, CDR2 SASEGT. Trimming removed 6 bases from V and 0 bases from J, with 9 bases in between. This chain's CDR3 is CASRFSHSNQPQHF. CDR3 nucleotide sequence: TGTGCCAGCAGATTCAGCCATAGCAATCAGCCCCAGCATTTT.

CDR3: CASVLTSGLSSYNEQFF. CDR3 in DNA: TGTGCCAGCGTATTGACTAGCGGGTTAAGCTCCTACAATGAGCAGTTCTTC. This chain links TRBV28 with TRBJ2-1; 10 bases match TRBD2. The germline V gene has CDR1 MDHEN and CDR2 SYDVKM. The ends lost 8 bases at V and 0 bases at J; junction bases unmatched: 10. The CDR3 spans 17 residues.

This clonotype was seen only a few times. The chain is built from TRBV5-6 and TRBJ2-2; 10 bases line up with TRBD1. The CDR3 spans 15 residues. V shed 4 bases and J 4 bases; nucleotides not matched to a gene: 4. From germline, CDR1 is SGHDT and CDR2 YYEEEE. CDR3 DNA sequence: TGTGCCAGCAGCCAAGACAGGGGGCGCACCGGGGAGCTGTTTTTT. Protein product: CASSQDRGRTGELFF.

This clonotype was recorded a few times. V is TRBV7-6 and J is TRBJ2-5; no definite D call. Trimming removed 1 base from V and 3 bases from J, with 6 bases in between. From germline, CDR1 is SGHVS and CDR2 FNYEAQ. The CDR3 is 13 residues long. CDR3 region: CASSLDGEETQYF. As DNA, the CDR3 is TGTGCCAGCAGCTTAGATGGGGAAGAGACCCAGTACTTC. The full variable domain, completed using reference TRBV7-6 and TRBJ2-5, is GAGVSQSPRYKVTKRGQDVALRCDPISGHVSLYWYRQALGQGPEFLTYFNYEAQQDKSGLPNDRFSAERPEGSISTLTIQRTEQRDSAMYRCASSLDGEETQYFGPGTRLLVL.

CDR3 sequence: CATGSGMTSYEQYF. As DNA, the CDR3 is TGTGCCACGGGGAGCGGGATGACCTCCTACGAGCAGTACTTC. The chain employs TRBV28 and TRBJ2-7; 7 nucleotides align to TRBD2. The CDR3 has 14 amino acids. From germline, CDR1 is MDHEN and CDR2 SYDVKM. V was pared by 10 bases and J by 0 bases, with 9 bases of the junction left unmatched.

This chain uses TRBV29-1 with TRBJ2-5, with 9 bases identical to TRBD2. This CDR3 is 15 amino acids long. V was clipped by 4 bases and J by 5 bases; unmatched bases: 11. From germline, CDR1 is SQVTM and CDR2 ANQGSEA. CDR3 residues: CSVASIAGEGETQYF. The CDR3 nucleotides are TGCAGCGTTGCCTCGATAGCGGGAGAAGGGGAGACCCAGTACTTC.

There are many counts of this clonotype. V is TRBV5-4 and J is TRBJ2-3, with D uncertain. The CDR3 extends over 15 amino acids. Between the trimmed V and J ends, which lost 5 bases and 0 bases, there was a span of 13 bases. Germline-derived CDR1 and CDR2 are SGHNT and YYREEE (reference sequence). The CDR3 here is CASRPGTTSTDTQYF. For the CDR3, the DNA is TGTGCCAGCAGACCTGGTACGACAAGCACAGATACGCAGTATTTT.

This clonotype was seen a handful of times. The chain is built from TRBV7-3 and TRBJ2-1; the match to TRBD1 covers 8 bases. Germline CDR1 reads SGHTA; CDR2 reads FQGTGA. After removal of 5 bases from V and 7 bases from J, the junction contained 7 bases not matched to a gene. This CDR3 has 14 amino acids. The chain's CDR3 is CASSPGQGRNEQFF. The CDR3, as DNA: TGTGCCAGCAGCCCCGGACAGGGACGGAATGAGCAGTTCTTC.

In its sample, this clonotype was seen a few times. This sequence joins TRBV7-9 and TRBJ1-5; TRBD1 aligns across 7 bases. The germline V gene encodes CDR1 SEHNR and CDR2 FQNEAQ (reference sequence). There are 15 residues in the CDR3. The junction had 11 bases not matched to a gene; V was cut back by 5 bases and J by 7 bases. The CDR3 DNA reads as TGTGCCAGCAGCCGAACCGGGACAGAAAACCAGCCCCAGCATTTT. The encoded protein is CASSRTGTENQPQHF.

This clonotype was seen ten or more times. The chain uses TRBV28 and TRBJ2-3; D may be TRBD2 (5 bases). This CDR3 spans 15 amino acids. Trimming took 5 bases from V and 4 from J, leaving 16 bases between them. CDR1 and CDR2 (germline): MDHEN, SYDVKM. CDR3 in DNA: TGTGCCAGCAGTAGATTCTCTAGCCTCGCAGATACGCAGTATTTT. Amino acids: CASSRFSSLADTQYF.

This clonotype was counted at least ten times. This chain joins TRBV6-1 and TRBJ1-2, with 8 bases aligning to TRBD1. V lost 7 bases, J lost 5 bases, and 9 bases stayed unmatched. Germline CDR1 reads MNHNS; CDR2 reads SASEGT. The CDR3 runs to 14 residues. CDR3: CASTKGQARYGYTF. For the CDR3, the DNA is TGTGCCAGCACTAAGGGACAGGCAAGGTATGGCTACACCTTC.

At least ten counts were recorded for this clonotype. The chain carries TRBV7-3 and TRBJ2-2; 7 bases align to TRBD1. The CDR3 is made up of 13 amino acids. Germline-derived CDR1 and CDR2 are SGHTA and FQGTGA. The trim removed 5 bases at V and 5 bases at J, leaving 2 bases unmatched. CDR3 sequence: CASSTTGTGELFF. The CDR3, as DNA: TGTGCCAGCAGCACGACAGGGACCGGGGAGCTGTTTTTT.

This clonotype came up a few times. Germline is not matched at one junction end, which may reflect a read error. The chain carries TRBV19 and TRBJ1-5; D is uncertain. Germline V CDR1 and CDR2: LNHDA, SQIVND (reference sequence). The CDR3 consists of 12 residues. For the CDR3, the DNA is TGCTCTTCGCGGAGTTTTAATCAGCCCCAGCATTTT. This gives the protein CSSRSFNQPQHF.

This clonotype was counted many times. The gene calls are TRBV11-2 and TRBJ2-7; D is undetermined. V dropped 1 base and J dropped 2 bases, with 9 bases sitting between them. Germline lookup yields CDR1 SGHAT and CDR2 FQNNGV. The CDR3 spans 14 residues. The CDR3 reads CASSLGGGAYEQYF. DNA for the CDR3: TGTGCCAGCAGCTTAGGTGGCGGAGCCTACGAGCAGTACTTC.

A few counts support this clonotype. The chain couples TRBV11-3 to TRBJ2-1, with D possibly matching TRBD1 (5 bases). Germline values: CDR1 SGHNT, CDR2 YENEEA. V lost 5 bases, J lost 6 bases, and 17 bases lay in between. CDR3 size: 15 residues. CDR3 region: CASSPGMGPTNEQFF. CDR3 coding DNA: TGTGCCAGCAGCCCAGGAATGGGGCCTACCAATGAGCAGTTCTTC.

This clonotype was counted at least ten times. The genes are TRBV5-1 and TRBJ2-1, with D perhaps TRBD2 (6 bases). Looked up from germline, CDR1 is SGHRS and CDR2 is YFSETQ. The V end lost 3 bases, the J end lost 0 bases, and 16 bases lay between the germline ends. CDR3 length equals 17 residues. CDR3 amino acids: CASSSKTSGFSYNEQFF. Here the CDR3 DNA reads TGCGCCAGCAGCTCCAAAACCAGCGGGTTCTCCTACAATGAGCAGTTCTTC.

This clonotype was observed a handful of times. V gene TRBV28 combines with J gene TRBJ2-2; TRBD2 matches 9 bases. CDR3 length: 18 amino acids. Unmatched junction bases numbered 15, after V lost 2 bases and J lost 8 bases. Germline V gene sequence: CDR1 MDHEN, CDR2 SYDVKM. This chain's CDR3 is CASSLSSWREGRSGELFF. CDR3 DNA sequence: TGTGCCAGCAGTTTAAGTAGTTGGCGGGAGGGCCGATCGGGGGAGCTGTTTTTT.

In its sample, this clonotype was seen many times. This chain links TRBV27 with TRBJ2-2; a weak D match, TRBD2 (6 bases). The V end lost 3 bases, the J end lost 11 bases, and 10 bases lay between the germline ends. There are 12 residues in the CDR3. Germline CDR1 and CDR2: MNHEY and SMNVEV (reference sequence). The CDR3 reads CASSFRRGELFF. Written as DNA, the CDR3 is TGTGCCAGCAGTTTTCGGAGGGGAGAGCTGTTTTTT.

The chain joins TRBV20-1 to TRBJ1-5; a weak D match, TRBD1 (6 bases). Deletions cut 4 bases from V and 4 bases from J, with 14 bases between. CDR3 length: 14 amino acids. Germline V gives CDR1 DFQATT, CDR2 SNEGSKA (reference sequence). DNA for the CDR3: TGCAGTGCTATAAGAGACAGGTTAAATCAGCCCCAGCATTTT. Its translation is CSAIRDRLNQPQHF.

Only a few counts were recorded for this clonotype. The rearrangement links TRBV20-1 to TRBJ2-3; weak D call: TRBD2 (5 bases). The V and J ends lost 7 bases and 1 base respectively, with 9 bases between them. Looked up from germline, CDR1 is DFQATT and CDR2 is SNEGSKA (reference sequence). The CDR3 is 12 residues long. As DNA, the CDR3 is TGCAGTGTAGGAGGAGGCACAGATACGCAGTATTTT. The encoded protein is CSVGGGTDTQYF.